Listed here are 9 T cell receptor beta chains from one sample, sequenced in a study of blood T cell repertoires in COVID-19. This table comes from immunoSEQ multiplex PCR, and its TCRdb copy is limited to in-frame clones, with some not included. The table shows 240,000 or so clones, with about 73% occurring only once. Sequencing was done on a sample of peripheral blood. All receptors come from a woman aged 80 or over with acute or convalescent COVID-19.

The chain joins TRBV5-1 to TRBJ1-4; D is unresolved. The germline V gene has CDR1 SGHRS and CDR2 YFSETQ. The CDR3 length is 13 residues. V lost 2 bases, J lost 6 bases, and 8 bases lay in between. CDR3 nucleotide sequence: TGCGCCAGCAGCTTACAGTTAGATGAAAAACTGTTTTTT. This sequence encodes CASSLQLDEKLFF.

The CDR3 reads CASIRTASYNEQFF. The CDR3, as DNA: TGTGCCAGCATAAGGACAGCGTCATACAATGAGCAGTTCTTC. This chain joins TRBV6-5 and TRBJ2-1; weak D call: TRBD1 (6 bases). Germline CDR1 is MNHEY and CDR2 is SVGAGI. V lost 7 bases, J lost 4 bases, and 14 bases lay in between. The CDR3 has 14 amino acids.

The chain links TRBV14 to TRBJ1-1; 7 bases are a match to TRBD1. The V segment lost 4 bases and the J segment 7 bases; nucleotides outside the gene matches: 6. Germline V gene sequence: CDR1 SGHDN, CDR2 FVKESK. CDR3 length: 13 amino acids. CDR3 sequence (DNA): TGTGCCAGCAGCCCGCGACAGGGCGGTGAAGCTTTCTTT. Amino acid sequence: CASSPRQGGEAFF.

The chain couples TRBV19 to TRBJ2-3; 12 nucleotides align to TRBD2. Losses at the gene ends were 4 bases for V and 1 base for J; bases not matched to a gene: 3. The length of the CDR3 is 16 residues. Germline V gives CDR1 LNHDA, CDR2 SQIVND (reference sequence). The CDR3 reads CASSKGLAGGTDTQYF. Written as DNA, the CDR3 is TGTGCCAGTAGTAAGGGACTAGCGGGCGGCACAGATACGCAGTATTTT.

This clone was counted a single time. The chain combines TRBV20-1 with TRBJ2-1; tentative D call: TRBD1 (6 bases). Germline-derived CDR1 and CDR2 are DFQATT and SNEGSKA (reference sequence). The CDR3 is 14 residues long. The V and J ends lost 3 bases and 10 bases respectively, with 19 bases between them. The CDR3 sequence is CSASLLDRLREQFF. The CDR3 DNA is TGCAGTGCTAGTCTTCTTGACAGGTTGCGGGAGCAGTTCTTC.

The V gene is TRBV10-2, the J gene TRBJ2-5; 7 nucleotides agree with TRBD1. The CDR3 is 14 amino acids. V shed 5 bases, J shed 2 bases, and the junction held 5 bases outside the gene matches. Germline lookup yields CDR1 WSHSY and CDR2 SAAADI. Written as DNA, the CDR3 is TGCGCCAGCAGTACCAGGGGGATGCAAGAGACCCAGTACTTC. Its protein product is CASSTRGMQETQYF.

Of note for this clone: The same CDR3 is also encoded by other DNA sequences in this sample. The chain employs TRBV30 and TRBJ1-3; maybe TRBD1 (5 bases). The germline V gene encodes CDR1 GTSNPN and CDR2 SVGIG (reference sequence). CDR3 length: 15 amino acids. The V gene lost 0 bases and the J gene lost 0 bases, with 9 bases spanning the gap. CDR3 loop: CAWSVRGYSGNTIYF. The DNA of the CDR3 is TGTGCCTGGAGTGTACGGGGGTACTCTGGAAACACCATATATTTT.

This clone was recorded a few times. In nucleotides, the CDR3 is TGTGCCAGCAGTTCACAGGGGCGGGGACCTGAAGCTTTCTTT. Its translation is CASSSQGRGPEAFF. The chain couples TRBV2 to TRBJ1-1; 7 nucleotides align to TRBD1. CDR1 and CDR2 (germline): SNHLY, FYNNEI. CDR3 length: 14 residues. Trimming cost V 5 bases and J 6 bases; bases outside gene matches: 9.

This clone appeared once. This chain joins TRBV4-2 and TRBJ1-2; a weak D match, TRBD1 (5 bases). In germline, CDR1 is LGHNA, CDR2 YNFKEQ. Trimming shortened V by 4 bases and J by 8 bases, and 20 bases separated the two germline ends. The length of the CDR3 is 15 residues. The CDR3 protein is CASSPEGGVERGYTF. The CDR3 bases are TGTGCCAGCAGCCCCGAGGGAGGGGTAGAAAGAGGCTACACCTTC.